This T cell receptor beta chain appears in the sequencing data of a study of CD8+ T cells in alopecia areata. Study-wide findings and caveats: Scalp clonality, along with expanded CD8+ clones among the top 100, was significantly decreased by tofacitinib.

Regarding treatment: oral pan-JAK inhibitor, 5-10 mg twice daily. Peripheral blood and lesional scalp punch biopsies were taken from alopecia areata patients. Both CD4+ and CD8+ T cells were separated by sorting PBMCs. As regards this clone: What it binds is unknown.

Isolated RNA was reverse transcribed into cDNA used as the sequencing template. The repertoire was sequenced with immunoSEQ multiplex PCR; TCRdb's copy has only in-frame clones and lacks some. The sample yields 190,000 or so clones, roughly 53% seen once. The length of the CDR3 is 15 residues. V lost 4 bases and J lost 6; bases outside the gene matches: 5. Germline-derived CDR1 and CDR2 are MNHEY and SVGAGI. The source was CD8+ T cells sorted from blood, collected at week 24, from a patient treated with tofacitinib. The chain couples TRBV6-5 to TRBJ2-3; 12 nucleotides agree with TRBD2. The clonotype originates from a human donor with alopecia areata. The CDR3 region is CASSSLAGGLDTQYF. CDR3 nucleotide sequence: TGTGCCAGCAGTTCACTAGCGGGGGGCCTGGATACGCAGTATTTT.